This record looks at one T cell receptor (beta chain) sequence and its context. Its antigen is still unknown. The read ends 3 residues early relative to the CDR3; the germline J gene fills the gap. The data originate from a study of T cells in women clearing cervical HPV infection. For the study at large: Cases: HPV16-related CIN3 or worse on histology, 2 invasive cancers. Case blood was drawn a median about 150 days after lesion detection. Case blood was drawn when the lesion was first found; control blood after infection became undetectable.

Study-wide results and caveats: CIN3+ cases had significantly higher TCR repertoire richness than controls, but evenness did not differ.

This CDR3 spans 14 amino acids. CDR1 GTSNPN and CDR2 SVGIG come from the germline V gene (reference sequence). V lost 1 base and J lost 0, with 8 bases in between. Some clones are missing from TCRdb's copy, which holds only in-frame ones; the method was immunoSEQ multiplex PCR. Its table lists around 25,000 clones. This sequence was found in a woman aged 18 to 75 with a cervical HPV16 infection that either progressed to CIN3+ or cleared (not recorded which). The chain employs TRBV30 and TRBJ2-3; D is possibly TRBD2 (6 bases). Sequencing input: blood buffy coat. Partial CDR3 DNA: TGTGCCTGGAGTGCTGGGACTAGCACAGATACG. Residues: CAWSAGTSTDT. From start to end, the CDR3 is CAWSAGTSTDTQYF.